These 23 T cell receptor beta chains were all obtained from the same sample, sequenced in a study of post-analysis software for immune sequencing data (dated by TCRdb to between 2015 and 2016). Their recognized antigens are unknown. The library was built by means of PCR. The data were produced on an Illumina HiSeq 2500. Unique molecular identifiers were incorporated into TCR beta cDNA libraries to reduce PCR and sequencing biases. The public reads were reprocessed in TCRdb via fastp at Q25 and MiXCR, keeping in-frame beta chains. Rows are unified per CDR3 protein, each entry keeping the most common DNA and genes. This sample holds hundreds of thousands of distinct CDR3 sequences; more than 50% were observed only once. Approximately 10% of the sample is taken by the ten largest. Points the paper makes about the study in general: Significantly higher frequencies in patients than in controls were found for five TRBV segments, including TRBV5-6, TRBV5-1 and TRBV20-1.

The sample comprised blood. These TCRs come from a girl aged 2 to 10 with multiple sclerosis.

The chain is built from TRBV7-9 and TRBJ2-7; the match to TRBD1 covers 7 bases. The CDR3 runs 15 residues. V dropped 1 base and J dropped 0; count of bases not matched to a gene: 3. Per the germline V gene, CDR1 is SEHNR and CDR2 is FQNEAQ (reference sequence). CDR3 amino acids: CASSLGDRVSYEQYF. The CDR3 DNA is TGTGCCAGCAGCTTAGGTGACAGGGTCTCCTACGAGCAGTACTTC.

The V gene is TRBV6-2 or TRBV6-3, the J gene TRBJ2-1; TRBD2 matches at 11 bases. V shed 8 bases, J shed 9 bases, and the junction held 9 bases outside the gene matches. There are 14 residues in the CDR3. From germline, CDR1 is MNHEY and CDR2 SVGEGT. The CDR3 DNA sequence: TGTGCCAGCGGTAGTGTCGGGACTAGCGGTGAGCAGTTCTTC. Translated, it gives CASGSVGTSGEQFF.

The gene calls are TRBV29-1 and TRBJ1-2, with D tentatively TRBD1 (5 bases). CDR1 and CDR2 (germline): SQVTM, ANQGSEA. This CDR3 has 9 residues. In DNA form, the CDR3 reads TGCCCGGGGGGCTATGGCTACACCTTC. It specifies CPGGYGYTF.

This clonotype was picked up a small number of times. The V call is TRBV7-9, the J call TRBJ2-3; 11 bases match TRBD1. Germline V CDR1 and CDR2: SEHNR, FQNEAQ (reference sequence). The V gene end was trimmed by 5 bases and the J gene end by 4 bases; junction bases not matched to a gene: 5. The CDR3 contains 15 residues. Here the CDR3 reads CASSPGQGAADTQYF. The CDR3 nucleotides are TGTGCCAGCAGCCCCGGACAGGGGGCGGCAGATACGCAGTATTTT. Combining the CDR3 with reference TRBV7-9 and TRBJ2-3 gives the whole variable domain DTGVSQNPRHKITKRGQNVTFRCDPISEHNRLYWYRQTLGQGPEFLTYFQNEAQLEKSRLLSDRFSAERPKGSFSTLEIQRTEQGDSAMYLCASSPGQGAADTQYFGPGTRLTVL.

A word on this clonotype: It may be a read error: a sequence one base away is much more abundant. J is TRBJ2-7 and V is TRBV7-2; TRBD1 aligns across 9 bases. CDR1 and CDR2 (germline): SGHTA, FQGNSA. After removal of 5 bases from V and 5 bases from J, the junction contained 7 bases not matched to a gene. The CDR3 sequence is 14 residues long. CDR3 region: CASSPDRGGHEQYF. The CDR3 DNA reads TGTGCCAGCAGCCCGGACAGGGGAGGCCACGAGCAGTACTTC.

The V gene is TRBV2, the J gene TRBJ1-1; D is uncertain. Germline lookup yields CDR1 SNHLY and CDR2 FYNNEI. V dropped 5 bases and J dropped 4 bases, with 17 bases sitting between them. This CDR3 comprises 15 residues. The CDR3 sequence is CASSHESTLGTEAFF. In DNA, the CDR3 is TGTGCCAGCAGTCACGAGAGTACCCTCGGCACTGAAGCTTTCTTT. Combining the CDR3 with reference TRBV2 and TRBJ1-1 gives the whole variable domain EPEVTQTPSHQVTQMGQEVILRCVPISNHLYFYWYRQILGQKVEFLVSFYNNEISEKSEIFDDQFSVERPDGSNFTLKIRSTKLEDSAMYFCASSHESTLGTEAFFGQGTRLTVV.

The V and J genes are TRBV6-2 or TRBV6-3 and TRBJ2-4, with 9 positions matching TRBD1. Germline V CDR1 and CDR2: MNHEY, SVGEGT. Trimming took 4 bases from V and 1 from J; bases not matched to a gene: 2. This CDR3 comprises 15 residues. CDR3 nucleotide sequence: TGTGCCAGCAGTTTCGACAGGGGGGCCAAAAACATTCAGTACTTC. This gives the protein CASSFDRGAKNIQYF.

Regarding this clonotype: At one of its ends the junction is not consistent with the germline gene, which may arise from a read error. The chain combines TRBV20-1 with TRBJ2-7; 7 positions match TRBD1. From germline, CDR1 is DFQATT and CDR2 SNEGSKA (reference sequence). This CDR3 comprises 11 residues. This CDR3 reads CSVRDRDEQYF. For the CDR3, the DNA is TGCAGTGTTAGAGACAGGGACGAGCAGTACTTC.

This clonotype was detected only once. The chain combines TRBV5-1 with TRBJ2-3; TRBD2 might be the D (5 bases). The CDR3 runs to 15 residues. V shed 0 bases and J shed 0 bases, with 8 bases lying between them. From germline, CDR1 is SGHRS and CDR2 YFSETQ. CDR3 coding DNA: TGCGCCAGCAGCTTGGACGGGAAGAGCACAGATACGCAGTATTTT. As protein: CASSLDGKSTDTQYF.

V gene TRBV7-3 combines with J gene TRBJ2-3; 9 bases are a match to TRBD2. The germline CDR1 and CDR2 sequences are SGHTA and FQGTGA. This CDR3 is built from 16 residues. Germline trimming cut 2 bases from V and 0 bases from J; bases unmatched to any gene: 3. DNA of the CDR3: TGTGCCAGCAGCTTATCTAGCGGGATCAGCACAGATACGCAGTATTTT. It specifies CASSLSSGISTDTQYF.

The rearrangement links TRBV4-1 to TRBJ2-4; maybe TRBD2 (6 bases). V lost 0 bases and J lost 8, with 14 bases in between. The germline gives CDR1 MGHRA, CDR2 YSYEKL. CDR3 size: 15 residues. CDR3 sequence (DNA): TGCGCCAGCAGCCAAGAAGGGACTGGAGTAGACATTCAGTACTTC. As protein: CASSQEGTGVDIQYF.

This rearrangement joins TRBV12-3 or TRBV12-4 to TRBJ2-1; 13 nucleotides align to TRBD2. The junction had 3 bases not matched to a gene; V was cut back by 6 bases and J by 4 bases. This CDR3 region has 15 residues. CDR3 amino acids: CASRPGLAGYNEQFF. In DNA form, the CDR3 reads TGTGCCAGCAGGCCGGGACTAGCGGGATACAATGAGCAGTTCTTC.

This clonotype was detected a few times. The J gene is TRBJ2-5, the V gene TRBV10-3; a weak D match, TRBD1 (5 bases). CDR1 and CDR2 (germline): ENHRY, SYGVKD. V lost 5 bases and J lost 1, with 11 bases in between. CDR3 length equals 14 residues. The CDR3 sequence is CAISPQGSQETQYF. CDR3 sequence (DNA): TGTGCCATCAGTCCCCAGGGTTCCCAAGAGACCCAGTACTTC.

The genes are TRBV5-1 and TRBJ1-1; unclear D gene. V was trimmed by 1 base and J by 4 bases, leaving 14 bases between them. The germline V gene encodes CDR1 SGHRS and CDR2 YFSETQ. The CDR3 has 15 residues. The CDR3 sequence: CASSLSTARATEAFF. CDR3 bases: TGCGCCAGCAGCTTGAGTACAGCCCGGGCCACTGAAGCTTTCTTT.

V is TRBV10-3 and J is TRBJ2-3, with D possibly being TRBD2 (5 bases). Germline V gene sequence: CDR1 ENHRY, CDR2 SYGVKD. Trimming left V 1 base short and J 1 base short, with 9 bases between. CDR3 size: 15 residues. The CDR3 region is CAISEYRAGTDTQYF. For the CDR3, the DNA is TGTGCCATCAGTGAGTACCGAGCGGGCACAGATACGCAGTATTTT.

The chain recombines TRBV13 with TRBJ2-1; TRBD2 matches at 13 bases. The CDR3 consists of 15 residues. Germline trimming cut 5 bases from V and 10 bases from J; bases unmatched to any gene: 8. Looked up from germline, CDR1 is PRHDT and CDR2 is FYEKMQ (reference sequence). The CDR3 sequence is CASSITSGRALEQFF. CDR3 DNA: TGTGCCAGCAGCATCACTAGCGGGAGGGCATTAGAGCAGTTCTTC.

The chain carries TRBV30 and TRBJ1-1; possibly TRBD1 for D (5 bases). Trimming left V 0 bases short and J 4 bases short, with 9 bases between. The CDR3 length is 13 residues. Germline CDR1 GTSNPN, CDR2 SVGIG (reference sequence). This CDR3 reads CAWSVLGATEAFF. CDR3 nucleotides: TGTGCCTGGAGTGTCTTAGGGGCCACTGAAGCTTTCTTT.

The V call is TRBV29-1, the J call TRBJ2-3; D is uncertain. V gave up 7 bases and J gave up 6 bases, with 14 bases separating them. CDR1 is SQVTM and CDR2 is ANQGSEA in the germline V gene. The CDR3 runs to 12 residues. The CDR3 bases are TGCAGCGGGCGGCCCACCGGGGATACGCAGTATTTT. Translating it yields CSGRPTGDTQYF.

This chain joins TRBV5-1 and TRBJ2-3; 9 bases map to TRBD2. Germline CDR1 SGHRS, CDR2 YFSETQ. Trimming removed 0 bases from V and 8 bases from J; junction bases left unmatched: 7. CDR3 length: 15 residues. The CDR3 region has the DNA TGCGCCAGCAGCTTGGCGCGGGGGGGCGTAGGTACGCAGTATTTT. Translation: CASSLARGGVGTQYF. The full variable domain, its missing parts supplied by reference TRBV5-1 and TRBJ2-3, is KAGVTQTPRYLIKTRGQQVTLSCSPISGHRSVSWYQQTPGQGLQFLFEYFSETQRNKGNFPGRFSGRQFSNSRSEMNVSTLELGDSALYLCASSLARGGVGTQYFGPGTRLTVL.

There are a few counts of this clonotype. V is TRBV20-1 and J is TRBJ2-5; D call uncertain. V lost 3 bases to trimming and J lost 0 bases, with 5 bases between them. The CDR3 is made up of 12 amino acids. Germline loops: CDR1 DFQATT, CDR2 SNEGSKA (reference sequence). The DNA of the CDR3 is TGCAGTGCTAGGCGGAACCAAGAGACCCAGTACTTC. It encodes CSARRNQETQYF.

This chain links TRBV29-1 with TRBJ2-5, with D uncertain. The CDR3 sequence is 16 residues long. Trimming cost V 0 bases and J 0 bases, with 14 bases left between them. Germline CDR1 SQVTM, CDR2 ANQGSEA. CDR3 amino acids: CSVEDESEMYQETQYF. The CDR3 nucleotides are TGCAGCGTTGAAGACGAATCCGAAATGTACCAAGAGACCCAGTACTTC.

This clonotype was seen a few times. The gene calls are TRBV29-1 and TRBJ2-1; tentative D call: TRBD2 (5 bases). The V and J ends lost 4 bases and 3 bases respectively, with 22 bases between them. Germline loops: CDR1 SQVTM, CDR2 ANQGSEA. The length of the CDR3 is 17 residues. CDR3 nucleotide sequence: TGCAGCGTTGGACCCCCCCTCCAGAGCCGGGACTACAATGAGCAGTTCTTC. Translation: CSVGPPLQSRDYNEQFF.

The rearrangement links TRBV7-9 to TRBJ2-1; 7 bases line up with TRBD2. Germline assignment: CDR1 SEHNR and CDR2 FQNEAQ (reference sequence). Trimming cost V 2 bases and J 10 bases; bases outside gene matches: 11. The CDR3 extends over 15 amino acids. The CDR3 nucleotides are TGTGCCAGCAGCTTATCTGGCGGGGGTCCTGGGGAGCAGTTCTTC. Protein product: CASSLSGGGPGEQFF.